A selection of T cell receptor beta chains follows, all from one sample in a study of shared clonotypes between healthy human individuals. The protocol was immunoSEQ multiplex PCR, while the TCRdb copy is restricted to in-frame clones and leaves out a portion. The table shows about a million clones, with roughly 75% occurring only once. Sequenced material: memory CD4+ T cells sorted from blood. The receptors stem from a young man in good health. The conserved cysteine and the conserved F or W are not part of the CDR3 here. Each record gives: V gene, CDR3 length, clone size, D gene, CDR3 protein. D genes are given only for firm matches. Part of the rows lack a size; the others show once, few, many or a class for expanded clones.

>TRBV6-1|13|few|.
ASSEGLVGQETQY
>TRBV18|14|many|TRBD1
ASSPMGTGGSGELF
>TRBV28|10|once|.
ASSRRTYEQY
>TRBV6-1|10|.|.
ASSAQLTEAF
>TRBV2|11|.|.
ASVRVEVTEAF
>TRBV19|11|.|.
ASSPQTSNIQY
>TRBV18|11|.|.
ASSLLGGYEQY
>TRBV28|10|.|TRBD2
ASQRDTYEQY
>TRBV14|12|.|TRBD1
ASSPTGQVYGYT
>TRBV2|11|.|TRBD2
AGSGRSSNEQF
>TRBV7-9|13|few|.
ASSMTGGYTGELF
>TRBV7-6|14|.|TRBD1
ASSLGTQGASGTQY
>TRBV4-3|15|many|TRBD2
ASSPGGSAGGTGELF
>TRBV5-1|15|.|.
ASSLRWMVLTYNEQF
>TRBV6-1|10|.|.
ASRGQPYGYT
>TRBV7-8|14|.|TRBD2
ASSSSSGGAGDTQY
>TRBV6-5|13|few|.
ASSYRRESNQPQH
>TRBV11-2|12|once|.
ASSLGRGMYEQY
>TRBV30|11|few|.
AWRFFYNSPLH
>TRBV5-4|14|few|.
ASTPRSGGPADTQY
>TRBV5-6|12|.|.
ASSLERGSGELF
>TRBV28|11|few|TRBD1
ASSNGQGYGYT
>TRBV7-8|11|.|.
ASSSDFRGELF
>TRBV30|13|.|.
AWSEGPSGANVLT
>TRBV7-2|11|.|.
ASSDYRGNTIY
>TRBV18|14|.|.
ASSPRTVSPSYEQY
>TRBV27|15|once|.
ASSLKAGSDFYNEQF
>TRBV30|14|.|TRBD2
AWSFRPSTSRYEQY
>TRBV28|12|.|.
ASSFRKGVGGYT
>TRBV19|9|.|.
ASKLGQEQY
>TRBV25-1|12|.|.
ASSELGVGTEAF
>TRBV13|14|.|.
ASSSPPGGAEETQY
>TRBV5-1|11|few|.
ASREGTGNTIY
>TRBV11-2|11|many|.
ASSFTGEETQY
>TRBV7-9|10|.|.
ASSISVHEQY
>TRBV4-1|19|.|TRBD1
ASSPAFGQGDGSSYNSPLH
>TRBV4-2|12|.|.
ASSQDQGFNEQY
>TRBV2|9|.|.
ASEIQETQY
>TRBV4-1|16|.|.
ASSQEPPTQGRNQPQH
>TRBV19|10|.|.
ASSMINGEQY
>TRBV6-5|13|once|.
ASRAFASVTGELF